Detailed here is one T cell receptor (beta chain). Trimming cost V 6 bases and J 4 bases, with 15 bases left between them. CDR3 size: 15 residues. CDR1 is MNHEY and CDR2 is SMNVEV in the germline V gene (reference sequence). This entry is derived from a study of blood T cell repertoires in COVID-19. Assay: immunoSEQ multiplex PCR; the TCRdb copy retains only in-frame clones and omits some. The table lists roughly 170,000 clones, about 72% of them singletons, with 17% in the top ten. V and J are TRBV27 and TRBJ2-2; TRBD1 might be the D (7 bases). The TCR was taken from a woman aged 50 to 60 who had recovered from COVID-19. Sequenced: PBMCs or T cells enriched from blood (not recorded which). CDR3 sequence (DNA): TGTGCCAGCAGCCACAGGGGAGGAGGCACCGGGGAGCTGTTTTTT. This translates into CASSHRGGGTGELFF.